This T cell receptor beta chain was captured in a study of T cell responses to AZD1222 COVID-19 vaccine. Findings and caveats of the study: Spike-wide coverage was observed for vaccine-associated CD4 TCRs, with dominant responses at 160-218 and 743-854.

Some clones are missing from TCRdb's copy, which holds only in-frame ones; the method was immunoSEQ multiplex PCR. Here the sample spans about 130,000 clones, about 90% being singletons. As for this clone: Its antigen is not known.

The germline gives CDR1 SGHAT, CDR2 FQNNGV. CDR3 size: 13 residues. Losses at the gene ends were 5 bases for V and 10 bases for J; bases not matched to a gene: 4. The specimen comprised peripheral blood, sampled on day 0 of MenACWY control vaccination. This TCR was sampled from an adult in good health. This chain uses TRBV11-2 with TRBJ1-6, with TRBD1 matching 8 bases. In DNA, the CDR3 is TGTGCCAGCAGCGCAGGGGGCGAATCACCCCTCCACTTT. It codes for CASSAGGESPLHF.